A selection of T cell receptor beta chains follows, all from one sample in a study of blood T cell repertoires in COVID-19. The table came from immunoSEQ multiplex PCR; TCRdb's copy has only in-frame clones and leaves some out. The sample comprises over 200,000 clones, 75% to 85% of which are singletons, and about 1.3% rests with the top ten. Sequencing used peripheral blood. The receptors derive from a woman aged 30 to 39 with COVID-19, enrolled during active disease. CDR3s leave out the opening cysteine and the closing phenylalanine or tryptophan.

V: TRBV30
J: TRBJ2-7
CDR3: AWSVLHEQY

V: TRBV5-1
J: TRBJ2-7
CDR3: ASRLNLLYEQY

V: TRBV7-6
J: TRBJ1-2
CDR3: ASSPTVGQGVVYT

V: TRBV6-2/TRBV6-3
J: TRBJ1-5
CDR3: ASSYHTATGGSNQPQH

V: TRBV7-8
J: TRBJ2-4
CDR3: ASSPLAKNIQY

V: TRBV5-1
J: TRBJ1-1
CDR3: ASSISGQGAF

V: TRBV18
J: TRBJ1-2
CDR3: ASSPTGDGYT

V: TRBV7-9
J: TRBJ2-4
CDR3: ASSLGGAKNIQY

V: TRBV6-2/TRBV6-3
J: TRBJ1-5
CDR3: ASSYSGGPDSNQPQH

V: TRBV12-5
J: TRBJ2-6
CDR3: ASGLDQSFGANVLT

V: TRBV7-2
J: TRBJ2-7
CDR3: ASSSPGTAYEQY

V: TRBV4-3
J: TRBJ1-5
CDR3: ASSQARGANQPQH

V: TRBV6-4
J: TRBJ1-2
CDR3: ASSETGDYGYT

V: TRBV18
J: TRBJ1-1
CDR3: ASSTTGATEAF

V: TRBV11-2
J: TRBJ2-7
CDR3: ASSPLGRTGNYEQY

V: TRBV7-2
J: TRBJ2-7
CDR3: ASSPGLGGGEQY

V: TRBV7-3
J: TRBJ1-3
CDR3: ASSLSRLDGGNTIY

V: TRBV28
J: TRBJ1-5
CDR3: ASSRQVLSNQPQH

V: TRBV28
J: TRBJ2-7
CDR3: ASRPRTRLAGAY

V: TRBV18
J: TRBJ1-4
CDR3: ASSPPGQRNEKLF

V: TRBV9
J: TRBJ1-4
CDR3: ASSPQINEKLF

V: TRBV18
J: TRBJ1-5
CDR3: ASSPPDRYQPQH

V: TRBV19
J: TRBJ2-3
CDR3: ASSWTITDTQY